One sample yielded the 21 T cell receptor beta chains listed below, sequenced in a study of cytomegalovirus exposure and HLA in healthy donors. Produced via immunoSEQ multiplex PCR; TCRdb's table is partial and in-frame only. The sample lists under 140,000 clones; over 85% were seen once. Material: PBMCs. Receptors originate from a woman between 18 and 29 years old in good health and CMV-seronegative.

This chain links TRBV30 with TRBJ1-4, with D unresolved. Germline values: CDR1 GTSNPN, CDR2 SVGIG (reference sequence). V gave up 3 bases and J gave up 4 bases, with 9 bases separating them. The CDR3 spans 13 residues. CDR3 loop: CAWSPGYNEKLFF. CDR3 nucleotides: TGTGCCTGGAGCCCCGGGTATAATGAAAAACTGTTTTTT. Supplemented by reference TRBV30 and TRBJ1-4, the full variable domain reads SQTIHQWPATLVQPVGSPLSLECTVEGTSNPNLYWYRQAAGRGLQLLFYSVGIGQISSEVPQNLSASRPQDRQFILSSKKLLLSDSGFYLCAWSPGYNEKLFFGSGTQLSVL.

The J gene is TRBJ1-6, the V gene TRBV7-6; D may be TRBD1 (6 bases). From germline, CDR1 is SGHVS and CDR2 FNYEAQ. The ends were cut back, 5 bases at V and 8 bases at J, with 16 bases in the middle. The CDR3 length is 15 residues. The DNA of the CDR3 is TGTGCCAGCAGCCCCGAACAGGGCCCTTATTCACCCCTCCACTTT. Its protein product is CASSPEQGPYSPLHF.

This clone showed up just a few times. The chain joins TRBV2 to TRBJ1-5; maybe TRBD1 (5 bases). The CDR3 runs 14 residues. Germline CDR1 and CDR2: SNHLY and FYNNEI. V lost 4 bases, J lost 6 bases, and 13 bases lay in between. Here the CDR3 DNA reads TGTGCCAGCAGTGGTTTGGAGGGGAGTCAGCCCCAGCATTTT. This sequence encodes CASSGLEGSQPQHF.

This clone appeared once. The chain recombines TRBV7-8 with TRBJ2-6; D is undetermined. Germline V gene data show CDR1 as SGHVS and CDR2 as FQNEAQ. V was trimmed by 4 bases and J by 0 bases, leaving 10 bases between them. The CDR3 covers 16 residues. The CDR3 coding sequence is TGTGCCAGCAGCTCCGTACAATCCTCTGGGGCCAACGTCCTGACTTTC. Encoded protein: CASSSVQSSGANVLTF.

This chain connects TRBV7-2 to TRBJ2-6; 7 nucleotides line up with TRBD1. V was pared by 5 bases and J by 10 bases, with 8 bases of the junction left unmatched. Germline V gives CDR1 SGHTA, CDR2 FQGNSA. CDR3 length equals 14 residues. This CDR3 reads CASSPDRVVNVLTF. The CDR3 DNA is TGTGCCAGCAGCCCTGACAGGGTAGTGAACGTCCTGACTTTC.

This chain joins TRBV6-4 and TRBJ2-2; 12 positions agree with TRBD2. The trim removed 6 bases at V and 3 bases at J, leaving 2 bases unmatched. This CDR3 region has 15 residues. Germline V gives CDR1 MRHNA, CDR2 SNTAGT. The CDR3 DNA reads TGTGCCAGCAGAGCTAGCGGGGGGGACACCGGGGAGCTGTTTTTT. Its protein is CASRASGGDTGELFF.

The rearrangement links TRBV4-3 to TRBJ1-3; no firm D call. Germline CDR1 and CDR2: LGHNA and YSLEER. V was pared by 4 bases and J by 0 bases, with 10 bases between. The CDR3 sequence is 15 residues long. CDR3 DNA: TGCGCCAGCAGCCGAGAATCCTACTCTGGAAACACCATATATTTT. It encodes CASSRESYSGNTIYF.

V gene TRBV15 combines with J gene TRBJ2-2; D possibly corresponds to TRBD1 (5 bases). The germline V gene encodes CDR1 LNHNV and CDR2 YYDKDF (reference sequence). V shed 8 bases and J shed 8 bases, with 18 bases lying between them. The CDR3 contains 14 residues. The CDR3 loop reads CATRQLSPEGELFF. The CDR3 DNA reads TGTGCCACCCGACAGTTAAGCCCAGAGGGGGAGCTGTTTTTT.

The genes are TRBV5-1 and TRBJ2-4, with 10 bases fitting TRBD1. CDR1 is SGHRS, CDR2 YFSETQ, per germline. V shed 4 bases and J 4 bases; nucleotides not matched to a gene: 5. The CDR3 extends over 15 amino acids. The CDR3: CASSPAGQGKNIQYF. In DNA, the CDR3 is TGCGCCAGCAGCCCGGCGGGACAGGGGAAAAACATTCAGTACTTC.

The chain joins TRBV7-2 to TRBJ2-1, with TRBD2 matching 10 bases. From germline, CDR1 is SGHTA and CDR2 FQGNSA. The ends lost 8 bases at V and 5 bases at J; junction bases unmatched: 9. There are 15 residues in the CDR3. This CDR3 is CASCRTSGTDNEQFF. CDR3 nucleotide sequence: TGTGCCAGCTGTCGAACTAGCGGGACAGACAATGAGCAGTTCTTC.

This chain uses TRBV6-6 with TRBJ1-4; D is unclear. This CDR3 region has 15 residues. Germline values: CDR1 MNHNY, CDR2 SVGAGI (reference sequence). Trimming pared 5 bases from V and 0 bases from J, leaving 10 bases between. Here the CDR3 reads CASSPTGTTNEKLFF. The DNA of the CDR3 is TGTGCCAGCAGTCCCACGGGAACAACTAATGAAAAACTGTTTTTT.

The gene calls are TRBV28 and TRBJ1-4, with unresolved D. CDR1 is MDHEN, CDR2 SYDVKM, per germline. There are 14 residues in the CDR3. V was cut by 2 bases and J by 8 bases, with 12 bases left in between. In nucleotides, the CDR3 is TGTGCCAGCAGTTTACGGGGTCCCGGGGAAAAACTGTTTTTT. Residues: CASSLRGPGEKLFF.

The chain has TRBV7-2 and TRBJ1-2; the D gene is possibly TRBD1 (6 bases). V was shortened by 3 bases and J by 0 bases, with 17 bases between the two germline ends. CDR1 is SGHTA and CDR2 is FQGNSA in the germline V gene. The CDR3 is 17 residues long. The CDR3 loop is CASSLGGPIRANYGYTF. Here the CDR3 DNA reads TGTGCCAGCAGCTTGGGGGGGCCAATTCGAGCTAACTATGGCTACACCTTC.

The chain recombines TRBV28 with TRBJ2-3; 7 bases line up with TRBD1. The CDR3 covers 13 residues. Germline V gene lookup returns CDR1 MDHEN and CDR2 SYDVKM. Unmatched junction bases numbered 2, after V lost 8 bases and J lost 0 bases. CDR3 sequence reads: CASSTGSTDTQYF. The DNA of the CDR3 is TGTGCCAGCTCGACAGGGAGCACAGATACGCAGTATTTT. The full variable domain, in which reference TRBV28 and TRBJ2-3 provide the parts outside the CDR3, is DVKVTQSSRYLVKRTGEKVFLECVQDMDHENMFWYRQDPGLGLRLIYFSYDVKMKEKGDIPEGYSVSREKKERFSLILESASTNQTSMYLCASSTGSTDTQYFGPGTRLTVL.

For the CDR3, the DNA is TGTGCCAGCAAAGTTAGGGCTAGCGGGTACCTACCAGATACGCAGTATTTT. The encoded protein is CASKVRASGYLPDTQYF. The chain couples TRBV27 to TRBJ2-3, with 8 bases lining up with TRBD2. Germline CDR1 and CDR2: MNHEY and SMNVEV (reference sequence). Unmatched junction bases numbered 16, after V lost 7 bases and J lost 4 bases. The CDR3 is 17 amino acids.

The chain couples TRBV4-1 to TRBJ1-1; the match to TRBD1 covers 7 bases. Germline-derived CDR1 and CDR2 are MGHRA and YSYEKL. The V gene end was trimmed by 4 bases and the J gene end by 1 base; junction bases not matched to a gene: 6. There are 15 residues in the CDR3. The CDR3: CASSLRTGQNTEAFF. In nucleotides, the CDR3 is TGCGCCAGCAGCCTACGGACAGGACAGAACACTGAAGCTTTCTTT.

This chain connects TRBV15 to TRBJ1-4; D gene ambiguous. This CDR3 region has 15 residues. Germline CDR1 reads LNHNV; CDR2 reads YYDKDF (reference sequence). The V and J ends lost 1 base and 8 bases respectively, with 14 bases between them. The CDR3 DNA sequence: TGTGCCACCAGCAGAGCTCAGTTCGAGGCGGAAAAACTGTTTTTT. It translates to CATSRAQFEAEKLFF. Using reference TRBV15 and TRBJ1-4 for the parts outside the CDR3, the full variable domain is DAMVIQNPRYQVTQFGKPVTLSCSQTLNHNVMYWYQQKSSQAPKLLFHYYDKDFNNEADTPDNFQSRRPNTSFCFLDIRSPGLGDTAMYLCATSRAQFEAEKLFFGSGTQLSVL.

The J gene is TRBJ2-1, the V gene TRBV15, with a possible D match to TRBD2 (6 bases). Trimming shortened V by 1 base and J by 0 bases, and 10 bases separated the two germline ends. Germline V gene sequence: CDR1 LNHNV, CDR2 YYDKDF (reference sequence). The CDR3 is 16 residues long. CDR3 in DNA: TGTGCCACCAGCAGAGGGGCGGGGTACTCCTACAATGAGCAGTTCTTC. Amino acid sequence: CATSRGAGYSYNEQFF.

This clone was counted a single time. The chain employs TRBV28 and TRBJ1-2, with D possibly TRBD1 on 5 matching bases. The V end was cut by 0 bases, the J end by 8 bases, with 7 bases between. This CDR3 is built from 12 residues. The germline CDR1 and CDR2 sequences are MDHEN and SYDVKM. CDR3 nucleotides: TGTGCCAGCAGTTTATGGCGGGGGGGCTACACCTTC. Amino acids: CASSLWRGGYTF.

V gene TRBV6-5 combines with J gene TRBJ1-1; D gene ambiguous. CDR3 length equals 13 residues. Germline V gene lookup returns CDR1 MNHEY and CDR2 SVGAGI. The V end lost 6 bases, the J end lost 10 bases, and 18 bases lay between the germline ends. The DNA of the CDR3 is TGTGCCAGCAGCCGACGACCTAGCGACATAGCTTTCTTT. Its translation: CASSRRPSDIAFF.

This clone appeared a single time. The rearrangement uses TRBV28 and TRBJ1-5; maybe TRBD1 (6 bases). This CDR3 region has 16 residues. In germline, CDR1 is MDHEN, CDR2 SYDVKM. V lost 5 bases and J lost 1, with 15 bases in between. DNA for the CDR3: TGTGCCAGCAGTCCTCCGGGACACAGGAGCAATCAGCCCCAGCATTTT. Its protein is CASSPPGHRSNQPQHF.